The 27 T cell receptor beta chains listed next were all sequenced from one sample in a study of T cells after posttransplantation cyclophosphamide. Some clones are missing from TCRdb's copy, which holds only in-frame ones; the method was immunoSEQ multiplex PCR. The sample contains about 12,000 clones, roughly 2% of which appear only once. Treatment was busulfan-fludarabine conditioning, a marrow graft, and cyclophosphamide on days +3 and +4. The sequenced sample was PBMCs, obtained after allogeneic stem cell transplant with posttransplant cyclophosphamide. The source of these receptors is a male patient younger than 45 who received an allogeneic stem cell transplant from a related donor, was CMV-positive, and had no GVHD. A share of the T cells may be of graft donor origin.

There are a few counts of this clone. This chain links TRBV11-2 with TRBJ2-1; possible D gene TRBD1, 6 bases. Germline V gene lookup returns CDR1 SGHAT and CDR2 FQNNGV. V dropped 2 bases and J dropped 9 bases, with 14 bases sitting between them. The CDR3 spans 14 residues. The CDR3 region is CASSLSQGSTEQFF. CDR3 DNA sequence: TGTGCCAGCAGCTTATCCCAGGGGAGTACTGAGCAGTTCTTC.

This clone turned up a few times. The chain has TRBV5-4 and TRBJ2-7, with TRBD2 as a possible D gene (6 bases). Germline CDR1 SGHNT, CDR2 YYREEE (reference sequence). V was trimmed by 4 bases and J by 2 bases, leaving 22 bases between them. This CDR3 is built from 17 residues. CDR3 protein: CASSPHSGRLTTYEQYF. In DNA, the CDR3 is TGTGCCAGCAGCCCACACTCGGGGAGGTTGACAACCTACGAGCAGTACTTC.

This clone was recorded a few times. A junction end diverges from the germline sequence, so it may reflect a read error. This chain connects TRBV6-5 to TRBJ2-7; D ambiguous. There are 12 residues in the CDR3. CDR1 MNHEY and CDR2 SVGAGI come from the germline V gene. The CDR3: CASSTRSFEQYF. CDR3 sequence (DNA): TGTGCCAGCAGTACCAGGTCCTTCGAGCAGTACTTC.

The gene calls are TRBV28 and TRBJ2-7; D may be TRBD1 (6 bases). The V gene's germline CDR1 is MDHEN and CDR2 SYDVKM. The CDR3 extends over 14 amino acids. Trimming stripped 4 bases from V and 2 bases from J, with 12 bases between. For the CDR3, the DNA is TGTGCCAGCAGTTCGCCAGGGGATCCCTACGAGCAGTACTTC. Its translation: CASSSPGDPYEQYF.

This rearrangement joins TRBV6-6 to TRBJ2-7, with TRBD2 matching over 12 bases. The length of the CDR3 is 14 residues. CDR1 and CDR2 (germline): MNHNY, SVGAGI (reference sequence). V was pared by 2 bases and J by 4 bases, with 0 bases of the junction left unmatched. CDR3 bases: TGTGCCAGCAGTTACCTAGCGGGAGGGTACGAGCAGTACTTC. This encodes CASSYLAGGYEQYF.

The genes are TRBV28 and TRBJ2-1; perhaps TRBD2 as D (5 bases). Trimming shortened V by 8 bases and J by 4 bases, and 24 bases separated the two germline ends. This CDR3 comprises 17 residues. Germline CDR1 reads MDHEN; CDR2 reads SYDVKM. CDR3 nucleotide sequence: TGTGCCAGCCGATCAGATGGGAGAATTATCTATTACAATGAGCAGTTCTTC. Translated: CASRSDGRIIYYNEQFF.

Points on this clone: At one end the junction does not follow the germline gene, possibly because of a read error. The chain is built from TRBV2 and TRBJ2-7, with 9 bases that match TRBD1. The CDR3 length is 13 residues. From germline, CDR1 is SNHLY and CDR2 FYNNEI. CDR3 protein: CASSGTGTGILDF. DNA for the CDR3: TGTGCCAGCAGTGGGACCGGGACAGGGATTTTGGACTTC.

V gene TRBV7-2 combines with J gene TRBJ1-6, with D perhaps TRBD1 (6 bases). V was shortened by 6 bases and J by 9 bases, with 15 bases between the two germline ends. Per the germline V gene, CDR1 is SGHTA and CDR2 is FQGNSA. The CDR3 length is 14 residues. CDR3 coding DNA: TGTGCCAGCAGTCTCGACAGGTCCCTTTCACCCCTCCACTTT. Translated: CASSLDRSLSPLHF.

This clone showed up just a few times. The V gene is TRBV7-6, the J gene TRBJ1-2, with 9 bases lining up with TRBD1. The germline V gene has CDR1 SGHVS and CDR2 FNYEAQ. V was pared by 5 bases and J by 6 bases, with 7 bases of the junction left unmatched. This CDR3 has 14 residues. CDR3 coding DNA: TGTGCCAGCAGCCCCCAGACAGGGGGACATGGCTACACCTTC. This gives the protein CASSPQTGGHGYTF.

The V gene is TRBV2, the J gene TRBJ2-3, with D perhaps matching TRBD2 (6 bases). The CDR3 contains 14 residues. Germline-derived CDR1 and CDR2 are SNHLY and FYNNEI. Trimming took off 8 bases at V and 2 bases at J, with 14 bases between the two ends. CDR3 region: CASAMGLFTDTQYF. CDR3 nucleotides: TGTGCCAGCGCCATGGGACTCTTCACAGATACGCAGTATTTT.

This clone was seen a few times. This chain connects TRBV5-1 to TRBJ2-2; TRBD1 might be the D (5 bases). Trimming left V 3 bases short and J 0 bases short, with 12 bases between. From germline, CDR1 is SGHRS and CDR2 YFSETQ. The CDR3 totals 16 residues. The CDR3 nucleotides are TGCGCCAGCAGCTCCGCGACAGTCGCGAACACCGGGGAGCTGTTTTTT. The encoded protein is CASSSATVANTGELFF.

V and J are TRBV6-5 and TRBJ2-3; 9 bases align to TRBD2. The V gene's germline CDR1 is MNHEY and CDR2 SVGAGI. V was pared by 2 bases and J by 1 base, with 1 base of the junction left unmatched. This CDR3 contains 15 residues. The CDR3 nucleotides read TGTGCCAGCAGTTACCCTAGCGGGGGCACAGATACGCAGTATTTT. It codes for CASSYPSGGTDTQYF.

V is TRBV7-9 and J is TRBJ2-7; TRBD1 aligns across 9 bases. CDR3 length: 15 amino acids. V gave up 1 base and J gave up 1 base; unmatched junction bases: 2. Germline CDR1 reads SEHNR; CDR2 reads FQNEAQ (reference sequence). DNA for the CDR3: TGTGCCAGCAGCTTAGTGACAGGGGGATCCTACGAGCAGTACTTC. It translates to CASSLVTGGSYEQYF.

This clone was counted only a few times. This chain links TRBV28 with TRBJ2-1, with 7 positions matching TRBD2. The CDR3 runs 15 residues. V lost 6 bases to trimming and J lost 5 bases; unmatched junction nucleotides: 10. The germline V gene has CDR1 MDHEN and CDR2 SYDVKM. Here the CDR3 reads CASSSIAGVHNEQFF. CDR3 bases: TGTGCCAGCAGCTCGATCGCGGGAGTCCACAATGAGCAGTTCTTC.

This clone was found a few times. V gene TRBV19 combines with J gene TRBJ2-1; TRBD1 matches 7 bases. Trimming at V came to 2 bases and at J to 9 bases, leaving 4 bases not matched to a gene. Germline V CDR1 and CDR2: LNHDA, SQIVND (reference sequence). This CDR3 comprises 13 residues. In DNA, the CDR3 is TGTGCCAGTAGTATAAAGACAGGGATTGAGCAGTTCTTC. The encoded protein is CASSIKTGIEQFF.

This clone came up a few times. The rearrangement joins TRBV7-3 to TRBJ2-7; tentative D call: TRBD1 (6 bases). CDR1 and CDR2 from the germline V gene are SGHTA and FQGTGA. The CDR3 totals 15 residues. V was cut by 1 base and J by 5 bases, with 15 bases left in between. The CDR3 DNA reads as TGTGCCAGCAGCTTAAGGGGGCAGCCTCGGGACGAGCAGTACTTC. It yields the protein CASSLRGQPRDEQYF.

The chain links TRBV4-1 to TRBJ2-1, with 7 bases identical to TRBD2. The CDR3 extends over 16 amino acids. Germline CDR1 MGHRA, CDR2 YSYEKL. V trimming: 3 bases; J trimming: 1 base; junction bases outside the gene matches: 6. The CDR3 DNA follows: TGCGCCAGCAGCCACCCCCCTAGCGGTTCCTACAATGAGCAGTTCTTC. It specifies CASSHPPSGSYNEQFF.

This clone came up a few times. This chain connects TRBV19 to TRBJ2-3, with D possibly being TRBD2 (6 bases). The CDR3 consists of 13 residues. CDR1 and CDR2 (germline): LNHDA, SQIVND (reference sequence). Between the trimmed V and J ends, which lost 5 bases and 4 bases, there was a span of 10 bases. The CDR3 coding sequence is TGTGCCAGTAGTGCGGGGTCTTCAGATACGCAGTATTTT. Amino acid sequence: CASSAGSSDTQYF.

This clone has a handful of counts. This sequence joins TRBV4-1 and TRBJ1-1; perhaps TRBD1 as D (6 bases). Germline assignment: CDR1 MGHRA and CDR2 YSYEKL. The CDR3 length is 16 residues. V shed 4 bases and J shed 0 bases, with 15 bases lying between them. CDR3 amino acids: CASSPGVYSVNTEAFF. CDR3 nucleotide sequence: TGCGCCAGCAGCCCAGGGGTTTATTCTGTGAACACTGAAGCTTTCTTT.

The chain joins TRBV6-6 to TRBJ2-5; no firm D call. The germline V and J ends were trimmed by 6 bases and 4 bases, with 21 bases remaining between them. The CDR3 loop spans 16 amino acids. Germline-derived CDR1 and CDR2 are MNHNY and SVGAGI (reference sequence). CDR3 protein: CASSTTHLSQTETQYF. The CDR3 region has the DNA TGTGCCAGCAGCACTACTCACCTGAGCCAGACAGAGACCCAGTACTTC.

This clone has more than one count but fewer than ten. At one end the junction does not follow the germline gene, possibly because of a read error. V usage is TRBV11-2 and J usage is TRBJ2-7; D is perhaps TRBD2 (5 bases). This CDR3 is 13 amino acids long. The germline CDR1 and CDR2 sequences are SGHAT and FQNNGV. The CDR3 region is CASSLNPAAQSNF. The CDR3, as DNA: TGTGCCAGCAGCCTAAACCCAGCGGCTCAGTCGAACTTC.

This clone has more than one count but fewer than ten. The chain uses TRBV30 and TRBJ2-4; 7 bases map to TRBD2. After removal of 0 bases from V and 3 bases from J, the junction contained 11 bases not matched to a gene. The CDR3 is 17 amino acids. Germline V gene sequence: CDR1 GTSNPN, CDR2 SVGIG (reference sequence). CDR3 amino acids: CAWSVSLSGGVKNIQYF. In nucleotides, the CDR3 is TGTGCCTGGAGTGTATCTCTCTCGGGAGGAGTCAAAAACATTCAGTACTTC. The full variable domain, rest sourced from reference TRBV30 and TRBJ2-4, is SQTIHQWPATLVQPVGSPLSLECTVEGTSNPNLYWYRQAAGRGLQLLFYSVGIGQISSEVPQNLSASRPQDRQFILSSKKLLLSDSGFYLCAWSVSLSGGVKNIQYFGAGTRLSVL.

The chain recombines TRBV7-2 with TRBJ2-5, with TRBD2 matching 13 bases. Trimming took 4 bases from V and 5 from J; bases not matched to a gene: 7. CDR1 and CDR2 from the germline V gene are SGHTA and FQGNSA. The CDR3 spans 16 residues. The CDR3 nucleotides read TGTGCCAGCAGCTCACTAGCGGGAGGGACGGTTGAGACCCAGTACTTC. Its protein product is CASSSLAGGTVETQYF.

In this sample, this clone turned up a few times. This rearrangement joins TRBV6-1 to TRBJ2-7; 10 bases agree with TRBD2. The germline gives CDR1 MNHNS, CDR2 SASEGT. The V segment lost 4 bases and the J segment 5 bases; nucleotides outside the gene matches: 8. CDR3 length: 15 amino acids. The CDR3 DNA is TGTGCCAGCAGTGTGGGGAGCGGGAGGGCCCACGAGCAGTACTTC. As protein: CASSVGSGRAHEQYF.

This sequence joins TRBV6-4 and TRBJ2-5; the D gene is possibly TRBD2 (6 bases). This CDR3 region has 17 residues. V was cut by 5 bases and J by 2 bases, with 21 bases left in between. The germline CDR1 and CDR2 sequences are MRHNA and SNTAGT. CDR3 in DNA: TGTGCCAGCAGTACGATAAAGCGGGCCGTTGGGCAAGAGACCCAGTACTTC. Translating it yields CASSTIKRAVGQETQYF.

In DNA form, the CDR3 reads TGTGCCAGCGCCCTTCGTCGGGGGGGGCCGTATGAAAAACTGTTTTTT. As protein: CASALRRGGPYEKLFF. The chain joins TRBV7-9 to TRBJ1-4; possible D gene TRBD1, 6 bases. This CDR3 has 16 amino acids. CDR1 is SEHNR and CDR2 is FQNEAQ in the germline V gene (reference sequence). V was cut by 8 bases and J by 6 bases, with 22 bases left in between.

Only a few counts were recorded for this clone. The CDR3 sequence is CASGPLGTGDHEQYF. CDR3 DNA: TGTGCCAGTGGGCCACTCGGGACAGGGGACCACGAGCAGTACTTC. The gene calls are TRBV19 and TRBJ2-7; 10 nucleotides match TRBD1. Germline V gene lookup returns CDR1 LNHDA and CDR2 SQIVND (reference sequence). This CDR3 spans 15 amino acids. V lost 8 bases to trimming and J lost 5 bases; unmatched junction nucleotides: 12.